These T cell receptor beta chains were read from a single sample in a study of CD8 T cells in ankylosing spondylitis. Each CDR3 protein is one row after TCRdb ran MiXCR on the 5' RACE reads. The sample has some 700,000 distinct CDR3 sequences, around 17% seen once. The material sequenced was blood, either unsorted or a sorted T cell fraction (not recorded which). These receptors came from a male donor with ankylosing spondylitis. Both conserved end residues are trimmed from each CDR3. Each record gives: V gene, J gene, CDR3 length, CDR3 protein.

v_gene: TRBV7-9; j_gene: TRBJ2-4; len: 10; CDR3aa: ATSDRGQVQY
v_gene: TRBV2; j_gene: TRBJ2-5; len: 13; CDR3aa: ASSELGRAQETQY
v_gene: TRBV28; j_gene: TRBJ2-5; len: 14; CDR3aa: ASSLGTSGSVETQY
v_gene: TRBV12-3/TRBV12-4; j_gene: TRBJ2-7; len: 14; CDR3aa: ASSYRRGGARNEQY
v_gene: TRBV7-9; j_gene: TRBJ2-5; len: 11; CDR3aa: ASWSRDQETQY
v_gene: TRBV14; j_gene: TRBJ2-1; len: 13; CDR3aa: ASSQDLAWYNEQF
v_gene: TRBV12-3/TRBV12-4; j_gene: TRBJ2-1; len: 12; CDR3aa: ASTGGGLYNEQF
v_gene: TRBV29-1; j_gene: TRBJ1-2; len: 11; CDR3aa: SVEWESNYGYT
v_gene: TRBV12-3/TRBV12-4; j_gene: TRBJ1-4; len: 13; CDR3aa: ASSLSEGVYEKLF
v_gene: TRBV2; j_gene: TRBJ2-2; len: 13; CDR3aa: ASSEGLAGGGELF
v_gene: TRBV12-3/TRBV12-4; j_gene: TRBJ1-1; len: 12; CDR3aa: ASRTTGGFTEAF
v_gene: TRBV20-1; j_gene: TRBJ2-7; len: 16; CDR3aa: SARGGLAGGPYSYEQY
v_gene: TRBV2; j_gene: TRBJ2-1; len: 10; CDR3aa: ATREYRNEQF